This T cell receptor beta chain was captured in a study of T cell repertoires in cytomegalovirus infection. V lost 5 bases and J lost 0, with 11 bases in between. Per germline, CDR1 SGHTA and CDR2 FQGNSA. The CDR3 contains 14 residues. From the reads, TCRdb called clonotypes with MiXCR, one entry per CDR3 protein. The sample includes about 240,000 distinct CDR3 sequences, 6% to 8% seen only once; the top ten take roughly 6.5%. This clonotype was picked up many times. Sequenced material: PBMCs. This sequence originates from a human donor in good health (CMV status not recorded). Some clones in this sample may be carry-over from other donors' samples. This chain links TRBV7-2 with TRBJ2-7; D remains ambiguous. CDR3 DNA: TGTGCCAGCAGCCGAGACGGGCTCTCCTACGAGCAGTACTTC. This translates into CASSRDGLSYEQYF.